This T cell receptor beta chain appears in the sequencing data of a study of beta chain features in type 1 diabetes. The study, taken as a whole, reports: PCR might pick shorter templates more often, in the same way for patients and controls.

The CDR3 is made up of 14 amino acids. The J segment lost 9 bases and the V segment lost 0 bases, leaving 5 bases of the junction unmatched. Germline CDR1 and CDR2: LNHNV and YYDKDF (reference sequence). Expressed TCRB transcripts got sequenced, as all isolated RNA was reverse transcribed. TCRdb's copy holds only in-frame clones and misses some; the assay was immunoSEQ multiplex PCR. The sample has around 12,000 clones; about 49% are singletons. On this clone itself: Its cognate antigen is unknown.

CD4+ naive, central memory, regulatory and stem cell-like memory cells were sorted via CD45RO/CCR7/CD25/CD127/CD95/CD27. Each population that was sorted was more than 98% pure. Sequenced sample: stem cell memory CD4+ T cells from blood. The TCR originated in a man aged 18 to 35 in good health. The V and J genes are TRBV15 and TRBJ2-1; 7 bases are shared with TRBD2. CDR3 bases: TGTGCCACCAGCAGAGATCATGGGGGGGGTGAGCAGTTCTTC. It yields the protein CATSRDHGGGEQFF.